Below are 29 T cell receptor beta chains sequenced from a single sample in a study of T cell repertoires in cytomegalovirus infection. No antigen has been identified for these receptors. TCRdb called the reads again in MiXCR, with one record for every CDR3 protein. The table records 600,000 to 700,000 distinct CDR3 sequences, around 31% of them present only once. Sequencing was performed on cultured PBMCs, taken from culture after CMV antigen stimulation. Receptors originate from a human donor in good health (CMV status not recorded). Some clones in this sample may be carry-over from other donors' samples.

This clonotype was recorded a few times. The rearrangement joins TRBV20-1 to TRBJ2-1; 8 bases are shared with TRBD2. Germline CDR1 DFQATT, CDR2 SNEGSKA (reference sequence). The CDR3 is 16 residues long. V lost 0 bases, J lost 7 bases, and 11 bases stayed unmatched. The CDR3 loop is CSARDGSGTSDNEQFF. The CDR3 region has the DNA TGCAGTGCTAGAGATGGGAGCGGGACTAGTGATAATGAGCAGTTCTTC.

This clonotype was observed many times. The chain combines TRBV7-2 with TRBJ2-2; D is uncertain. The CDR3 has 16 amino acids. Trimming took off 1 base at V and 1 base at J, with 10 bases between the two ends. Germline CDR1 is SGHTA and CDR2 is FQGNSA. The CDR3 loop reads CASSLDGPMNTGELFF. The CDR3 nucleotides read TGTGCCAGCAGCTTAGATGGGCCGATGAACACCGGGGAGCTGTTTTTT.

Only a few counts were recorded for this clonotype. The chain combines TRBV6-1 with TRBJ2-7, with D possibly being TRBD1 or TRBD2 (6 bases each). CDR1 is MNHNS, CDR2 SASEGT, per germline. CDR3 length equals 18 residues. V lost 1 base, J lost 2 bases, and 21 bases lay in between. CDR3 protein: CASSEGVEGGRFAYEQYF. As DNA, the CDR3 is TGTGCCAGCAGTGAAGGGGTGGAGGGGGGTAGGTTCGCCTACGAGCAGTACTTC.

The rearrangement uses TRBV20-1 and TRBJ2-7, with 10 bases lining up with TRBD1. Unmatched junction bases numbered 4, after V lost 4 bases and J lost 4 bases. The germline V gene encodes CDR1 DFQATT and CDR2 SNEGSKA (reference sequence). The CDR3 is 13 residues long. Here the CDR3 reads CSANRDRGYEQYF. CDR3 nucleotides: TGCAGTGCTAACCGGGACAGGGGATACGAGCAGTACTTC.

This clonotype showed up just a few times. The V call is TRBV5-6, the J call TRBJ2-5, with 7 bases aligning to TRBD1. Losses at the gene ends were 2 bases for V and 1 base for J; bases not matched to a gene: 5. The length of the CDR3 is 15 residues. Germline CDR1 reads SGHDT; CDR2 reads YYEEEE. The CDR3 sequence: CASSFNDRVQETQYF. The CDR3 DNA reads as TGTGCCAGCAGCTTTAACGACAGGGTCCAAGAGACCCAGTACTTC.

This clonotype showed up just a few times. The gene calls are TRBV19 and TRBJ2-2, with TRBD1 matching over 9 bases. The junction had 9 bases not matched to a gene; V was cut back by 10 bases and J by 6 bases. This CDR3 spans 14 amino acids. The V gene's germline CDR1 is LNHDA and CDR2 SQIVND (reference sequence). In DNA form, the CDR3 reads TGTGCCACCACCGGGACAGGGCTGTCCGGGGAGCTGTTTTTT. It translates to CATTGTGLSGELFF. Variable domain in full (rest from reference TRBV19 and TRBJ2-2): DGGITQSPKYLFRKEGQNVTLSCEQNLNHDAMYWYRQDPGQGLRLIYYSQIVNDFQKGDIAEGYSVSREKKESFPLTVTSAQKNPTAFYLCATTGTGLSGELFFGEGSRLTVL.

This chain joins TRBV24-1 and TRBJ2-1, with D uncertain. CDR3 length equals 16 residues. Germline V gene lookup returns CDR1 KGHDR and CDR2 SFDVKD. V was clipped by 3 bases and J by 2 bases, with 13 bases between them. This chain's CDR3 is CATSDLVGGTYNEQFF. CDR3 nucleotides: TGTGCCACCAGTGATCTCGTCGGCGGAACCTACAATGAGCAGTTCTTC.

The V gene is TRBV27, the J gene TRBJ2-7, with D maybe TRBD1 (6 bases). Germline V lookup: CDR1 MNHEY, CDR2 SMNVEV (reference sequence). The CDR3 sequence is 15 residues long. Between the trimmed V and J ends, which lost 9 bases and 7 bases, there was a span of 25 bases. The chain's CDR3 is CARIQGPEPLWEQYF. The CDR3 DNA is TGTGCCAGGATACAGGGTCCTGAACCCTTATGGGAGCAGTACTTC.

The CDR3 DNA reads TGTGCCACCGGGACTAGTCCCTACGAGCAGTACTTC. Amino acid sequence: CATGTSPYEQYF. The rearrangement joins TRBV12-3 or TRBV12-4 to TRBJ2-7; 8 bases line up with TRBD2. V shed 10 bases and J 2 bases; nucleotides not matched to a gene: 4. The CDR3 loop spans 12 amino acids.

This chain links TRBV7-9 with TRBJ2-3; D unresolved. Germline CDR1 is SEHNR and CDR2 is FQNEAQ (reference sequence). This CDR3 contains 16 residues. Trimming took off 2 bases at V and 1 base at J, with 13 bases between the two ends. The CDR3 here is CASSLSPRPGTDTQYF. The CDR3 DNA is TGTGCCAGCAGCTTATCCCCTCGGCCTGGCACAGATACGCAGTATTTT.

This clonotype was seen once. The rearrangement joins TRBV4-1 to TRBJ2-2, with D unclear. CDR1 is MGHRA, CDR2 YSYEKL, per germline. The CDR3 totals 17 residues. Between the trimmed V and J ends, which lost 2 bases and 0 bases, there was a span of 13 bases. The CDR3 spells CASSQPSSATNTGELFF. For the CDR3, the DNA is TGCGCCAGCAGCCAACCGTCCTCCGCGACGAACACCGGGGAGCTGTTTTTT.

This clonotype was picked up a small number of times. The chain is built from TRBV28 and TRBJ1-5, with D hard to call. The CDR3 consists of 15 residues. Germline V lookup: CDR1 MDHEN, CDR2 SYDVKM. The germline V and J ends were trimmed by 6 bases and 0 bases, with 12 bases remaining between them. The CDR3 loop is CASRPTGPSNQPQHF. CDR3 bases: TGTGCCAGCAGGCCCACCGGGCCTAGCAATCAGCCCCAGCATTTT.

In its sample, this clonotype was seen a few times. The chain joins TRBV28 to TRBJ2-5; 7 nucleotides match TRBD2. Trimming removed 4 bases from V and 1 base from J; junction bases left unmatched: 3. CDR1 MDHEN and CDR2 SYDVKM come from the germline V gene. The CDR3 has 14 residues. CDR3 residues: CASSSPGGQETQYF. CDR3 coding DNA: TGTGCCAGCAGTTCTCCGGGGGGCCAAGAGACCCAGTACTTC.

This chain joins TRBV2 and TRBJ2-5, with 9 bases identical to TRBD2. This CDR3 region has 15 residues. Germline CDR1 and CDR2: SNHLY and FYNNEI. Trimming took 6 bases from V and 1 from J; bases not matched to a gene: 6. CDR3 protein: CASSLTSGFQETQYF. The CDR3 DNA reads TGTGCCAGCAGCTTGACTAGCGGCTTCCAAGAGACCCAGTACTTC.

The J gene is TRBJ1-2, the V gene TRBV20-1; D unresolved. CDR3 size: 17 residues. Germline values: CDR1 DFQATT, CDR2 SNEGSKA (reference sequence). Deletions cut 0 bases from V and 2 bases from J, with 19 bases between. CDR3 in DNA: TGCAGTGCTAGAGACGGTGGCGGGAAAAGACTGAACTATGGCTACACCTTC. It translates to CSARDGGGKRLNYGYTF.

This clonotype showed up just a few times. This chain joins TRBV4-1 and TRBJ1-1; 7 positions match TRBD1. The germline V gene encodes CDR1 MGHRA and CDR2 YSYEKL. The CDR3 has 16 amino acids. The junction had 9 bases not matched to a gene; V was cut back by 4 bases and J by 1 base. CDR3 bases: TGCGCCAGCAGCCTTTACCGGGACAGCCCGAACACTGAAGCTTTCTTT. Its protein is CASSLYRDSPNTEAFF.

Here the CDR3 reads CASSPGEGWETQYF. CDR3 nucleotides: TGTGCCAGCAGTCCCGGAGAGGGATGGGAGACCCAGTACTTC. The chain joins TRBV2 to TRBJ2-5, with a tentative D call TRBD2 (5 bases). Trimming removed 5 bases from V and 5 bases from J, with 15 bases in between. Germline V lookup: CDR1 SNHLY, CDR2 FYNNEI. The CDR3 extends over 14 amino acids.

The J gene is TRBJ2-3, the V gene TRBV11-1, with TRBD1 identical over 8 bases. The CDR3 is 16 amino acids. V lost 4 bases to trimming and J lost 2 bases; unmatched junction nucleotides: 8. Per the germline V gene, CDR1 is SGHAT and CDR2 is FQDESV (reference sequence). CDR3 in amino acids: CASSSRTGRSTDTQYF. The CDR3 DNA follows: TGTGCCAGCAGCTCCCGGACAGGGCGGTCCACAGATACGCAGTATTTT. The full variable domain, in which reference TRBV11-1 and TRBJ2-3 provide the parts outside the CDR3, is EAEVAQSPRYKITEKSQAVAFWCDPISGHATLYWYRQILGQGPELLVQFQDESVVDDSQLPKDRFSAERLKGVDSTLKIQPAELGDSAMYLCASSSRTGRSTDTQYFGPGTRLTVL.

This chain connects TRBV6-6 to TRBJ1-6; 8 nucleotides align to TRBD1. CDR3 length equals 15 residues. The ends lost 6 bases at V and 8 bases at J; junction bases unmatched: 9. Germline V gives CDR1 MNHNY, CDR2 SVGAGI (reference sequence). CDR3 loop: CASSHTDRADSPLHF. The CDR3, as DNA: TGTGCCAGCAGCCATACGGACAGGGCGGATTCACCCCTCCACTTT.

This clonotype has a handful of counts. The V and J genes are TRBV20-1 and TRBJ2-7; 7 bases map to TRBD1. CDR1 and CDR2 from the germline V gene are DFQATT and SNEGSKA (reference sequence). The CDR3 extends over 12 amino acids. J lost 1 base, V lost 6 bases, and 3 bases had no gene match. CDR3 residues: CSAPTGSYEQYF. DNA for the CDR3: TGCAGTGCACCGACAGGGTCCTACGAGCAGTACTTC.

This sequence joins TRBV5-4 and TRBJ2-3; 7 nucleotides match TRBD2. CDR1 is SGHNT, CDR2 YYREEE, per germline (reference sequence). The CDR3 length is 19 residues. V gave up 4 bases and J gave up 0 bases; unmatched junction bases: 17. Here the CDR3 DNA reads TGTGCCAGCAGCCTCCTTATGATGCCCGGACTAGTCAGCACAGATACGCAGTATTTT. It yields the protein CASSLLMMPGLVSTDTQYF.

This clonotype was counted between two and nine times. The rearrangement joins TRBV12-3 or TRBV12-4 to TRBJ1-2, with D tentatively TRBD1 (6 bases). The CDR3 length is 15 residues. V shed 5 bases and J shed 4 bases, with 17 bases lying between them. The CDR3 nucleotides read TGTGCCAGCAGTCAAGGGGGAAGTTCTTCCTATGGCTACACCTTC. This translates into CASSQGGSSSYGYTF.

About this clonotype: The junction shows a germline mismatch at one end, possibly a read error. The rearrangement links TRBV4-3 to TRBJ1-6; D is undetermined. This CDR3 region has 15 residues. The V gene's germline CDR1 is LGHNA and CDR2 YSLEER. CDR3: CASSQDPGPNSPLRF. The DNA for the CDR3 is TGCGCCAGCAGCCAAGACCCAGGCCCTAATTCACCCCTCCGCTTT.

CDR3 DNA: TGTGCCAGCAGTTACCGGGAGCCAGTCGATGAGCAGTTCTTC. It is translated as CASSYREPVDEQFF. This rearrangement joins TRBV6-6 to TRBJ2-1, with D possibly TRBD2 on 6 matching bases. Germline CDR1 and CDR2: MNHNY and SVGAGI (reference sequence). The CDR3 has 14 amino acids. V lost 2 bases and J lost 8, with 13 bases in between.

The chain recombines TRBV20-1 with TRBJ2-5, with D unclear. The CDR3 loop spans 12 amino acids. Germline V gives CDR1 DFQATT, CDR2 SNEGSKA (reference sequence). Trimming took 2 bases from V and 3 from J, leaving 7 bases between them. Here the CDR3 DNA reads TGCAGTGCTAGAAGGCAGAAAGAGACCCAGTACTTC. It codes for CSARRQKETQYF.

The chain recombines TRBV20-1 with TRBJ1-2; 8 nucleotides align to TRBD1. This CDR3 is built from 14 residues. Germline V gene data show CDR1 as DFQATT and CDR2 as SNEGSKA (reference sequence). V lost 6 bases, J lost 2 bases, and 8 bases stayed unmatched. The CDR3 DNA sequence: TGCAGTGCCGCCAGGGACAGGATAAACTATGGCTACACCTTC. It translates to CSAARDRINYGYTF.

This clonotype was seen only a few times. This chain uses TRBV4-1 with TRBJ1-4; possibly TRBD1 for D (6 bases). V lost 4 bases and J lost 6, with 27 bases in between. This CDR3 region has 19 residues. CDR1 and CDR2 (germline): MGHRA, YSYEKL. In DNA form, the CDR3 reads TGCGCCAGCAGCCCCAGCGACAGGAACAAGATCCCTAACGATGAAAAACTGTTTTTT. It yields the protein CASSPSDRNKIPNDEKLFF.

This chain uses TRBV20-1 with TRBJ2-5, with no clear D. The V gene lost 6 bases and the J gene lost 9 bases, with 11 bases spanning the gap. The CDR3 is 10 amino acids. Germline CDR1 and CDR2: DFQATT and SNEGSKA (reference sequence). CDR3 nucleotides: TGCAGTGCGTGGTTTGTGGCCCAGTACTTC. This sequence encodes CSAWFVAQYF.

The rearrangement joins TRBV7-9 to TRBJ2-7; D is perhaps TRBD1 or TRBD2 (5 bases each). Trimming removed 4 bases from V and 7 bases from J, with 17 bases in between. Germline values: CDR1 SEHNR, CDR2 FQNEAQ (reference sequence). The CDR3 totals 14 residues. The CDR3 here is CASSSLQGVREQYF. CDR3 nucleotide sequence: TGTGCCAGCAGCTCCCTCCAGGGAGTGCGGGAGCAGTACTTC.